The rows below give T cell receptor beta chains drawn from one sample of a study of cytomegalovirus exposure and HLA in healthy donors. TCRdb's copy holds only in-frame clones and misses some; the assay was immunoSEQ multiplex PCR. The table records around 49,000 clones, roughly 94% of them present only once. The sequencing input was PBMCs. The receptors were gathered from a woman younger than 35 in good health and CMV-seropositive. CDR3s include the opening cysteine and the closing phenylalanine or tryptophan. The D gene is left open where the match is weak. Clone size appears in some rows only: once, few, many, or a class for an expanded clone.

j_call | d_call | v_call | clone_size | cdr3_nt | cdr3_aa
TRBJ1-1 | TRBD1 | TRBV7-9 | NA | TGTGCCAGCAGCTTCGGACAGGGATCGTATAGTAACACTGAAGCTTTCTTT | CASSFGQGSYSNTEAFF
TRBJ2-3 | TRBD1 | TRBV7-3 | NA | TGTGCCAGCAGCTTAAGGGACAGGGGTGCAGATACGCAGTATTTT | CASSLRDRGADTQYF
TRBJ2-5 | TRBD2 | TRBV11-2 | NA | TGTGCCAGCAGCTTAGGAATAGGGGCTAGCGGGAGTGGAGAGACCCAGTACTTC | CASSLGIGASGSGETQYF
TRBJ2-1 | NA | TRBV13 | NA | TGTGCCAGCAGCGATACAGGTTACAATGAGCAGTTCTTC | CASSDTGYNEQFF
TRBJ2-3 | TRBD1 | TRBV27 | NA | TGTGCCAGCAGTTTATTGGGGACAGGGAGCACAGATACGCAGTATTTT | CASSLLGTGSTDTQYF
TRBJ1-5 | NA | TRBV5-4 | NA | TGTGCCAGCAGCTTGGGGGGCGGAGAGGATCAGCCCCAGCATTTT | CASSLGGGEDQPQHF
TRBJ2-7 | TRBD2 | TRBV7-9 | NA | TGTGCCAGCAGCATTACCTCATGGACTAGCGGCTACGAGCAGTACTTC | CASSITSWTSGYEQYF
TRBJ2-5 | TRBD1 | TRBV7-3 | NA | TGTGCCAGCAGCCCACAGGGGCAAGAGACCCAGTACTTC | CASSPQGQETQYF
TRBJ2-7 | NA | TRBV6-6 | NA | TGTGCCAGCACCCGACCAGGGGACCACTACGAGCAGTACTTC | CASTRPGDHYEQYF
TRBJ2-4 | TRBD1 | TRBV19 | NA | TGTGCCAGTACCCTCGACGGAAACCTGGACAGGGCCAAAAACATTCAGTACTTC | CASTLDGNLDRAKNIQYF
TRBJ1-5 | TRBD1 | TRBV7-9 | NA | TGTGCCAGCAGCTTGGGGGGACAGGGGGAGAGCAATCAGCCCCAGCATTTT | CASSLGGQGESNQPQHF
TRBJ1-4 | TRBD1 | TRBV5-3 | NA | TGTGCCAGAAGCTTGGTAGGAGGGACAGGCTTTGCAACTAATGAAAAACTGTTTTTT | CARSLVGGTGFATNEKLFF
TRBJ1-2 | TRBD1 | TRBV5-4 | NA | TGTGCCAGCAGCTCCGGAGTTCGACAGGGTGAATATGGCTACACCTTC | CASSSGVRQGEYGYTF
TRBJ2-2 | TRBD2 | TRBV5-1 | NA | TGCGCCAGCAGCCTACTAGCGGGGTCGACCGGGGAGCTGTTTTTT | CASSLLAGSTGELFF
TRBJ1-1 | TRBD1 | TRBV11-1 | NA | TGTGCCAGCAGCTTCGGGCAGGGGGCGTTTAGGACTGAAGCTTTCTTT | CASSFGQGAFRTEAFF
TRBJ2-7 | NA | TRBV7-9 | once | TGTGCCAGCAGCTCGGGAGGGGGCTTCTACGAGCAGTACTTC | CASSSGGGFYEQYF
TRBJ2-3 | NA | TRBV9 | NA | TGTGCCAGCAGCGTAGGCGTAGTTCCCCCCACAGATACGCAGTATTTT | CASSVGVVPPTDTQYF
TRBJ1-2 | NA | TRBV19 | once | TGTGCCAGTACCCGAGGGCAGAAAAATGGCTACACCTTC | CASTRGQKNGYTF
TRBJ2-4 | TRBD2 | TRBV19 | NA | TGTGCCAGTAGTCCCTATGGAGGTGACGGACTAGCATCCAAAAACATTCAGTACTTC | CASSPYGGDGLASKNIQYF
TRBJ2-1 | NA | TRBV6-1 | NA | TGTGCCAGCGCACTGGAGAGAAACAATGAGCAGTTCTTC | CASALERNNEQFF
TRBJ1-2 | NA | TRBV21-1 | NA | TGTGCCAGAAGGGACAGGCGAAACTATGGCTACACCTTC | CARRDRRNYGYTF
TRBJ2-3 | TRBD1 | TRBV19 | NA | TGTGCCAGTAGTATAGATCCACCGACAGGGGCCGGCACAGATACGCAGTATTTT | CASSIDPPTGAGTDTQYF
TRBJ2-5 | TRBD2 | TRBV2 | NA | TGTGCCAGCAGTGGGGCTAGCGGGAGTTACCAAGAGACCCAGTACTTC | CASSGASGSYQETQYF
TRBJ2-7 | TRBD2 | TRBV18 | NA | TGTGCCAGCTCCCGCACTAGCGGGAGGGACGAGCAGTACTTC | CASSRTSGRDEQYF
TRBJ2-1 | TRBD2 | TRBV25-1 | once | TGTGCCAGCAGTGAGCCGGGACTAGCGGGGTTAGAGCAGTTCTTC | CASSEPGLAGLEQFF
TRBJ2-2 | NA | TRBV30 | NA | TGTGCCTGGAGTGTAACCCCTGGCTCGAACACCGGGGAGCTGTTTTTT | CAWSVTPGSNTGELFF
TRBJ1-1 | NA | TRBV6-1 | NA | TGTGCCAGCAGTGAAAACACCGAGAACACTGAAGCTTTCTTT | CASSENTENTEAFF
TRBJ1-2 | TRBD1 | TRBV7-2 | NA | TGTGCCAGCAGCTTAGTGGGAGACAGGGGGGGAAACTATGGCTACACCTTC | CASSLVGDRGGNYGYTF
TRBJ1-3 | NA | TRBV6-5 | NA | TGTGCCAGCAGTTACTCGTTAGTGTTCTCTGGAAACACCATATATTTT | CASSYSLVFSGNTIYF
TRBJ2-7 | TRBD1 | TRBV2 | NA | TGTGCCAGCAGGCGAGGGACAGGGATTTGGTACGAGCAGTACTTC | CASRRGTGIWYEQYF
TRBJ1-4 | NA | TRBV30 | NA | TGTGCCTGGAGTGGGCAGGGAGGCAAGGGTGAAAAACTGTTTTTT | CAWSGQGGKGEKLFF
TRBJ2-2 | NA | TRBV5-4 | NA | TGTGCCAGCAGCTTGGACAGGGCTTCCACCGGGGAGCTGTTTTTT | CASSLDRASTGELFF
TRBJ1-1 | NA | TRBV4-3 | NA | TGCGCCAGCAGCCAAGGCTTACAGGAGAACACTGAAGCTTTCTTT | CASSQGLQENTEAFF
TRBJ2-7 | TRBD1 | TRBV27 | NA | TGTGCCAGCAGCCTGACAGGGGGCAACGAGCAGTACTTC | CASSLTGGNEQYF
TRBJ1-3 | TRBD1 | TRBV5-6 | NA | TGTGCCAGCAGCTTGACCATCTTGGGACAGGTCTCCGGAAACACCATATATTTT | CASSLTILGQVSGNTIYF
TRBJ1-2 | TRBD1 | TRBV6-4 | once | TGTGCCAGCAGTGAGGGACAGGGGAGCTATGGCTACACCTTC | CASSEGQGSYGYTF
TRBJ2-3 | NA | TRBV4-1 | NA | TGCGCCAGCAGCCAAGATGGGCTCACAGATACGCAGTATTTT | CASSQDGLTDTQYF
TRBJ2-1 | TRBD1 | TRBV2 | few | TGTGCCAGCAGCCGAAGGGACAGGGGTCTCTACAATGAGCAGTTCTTC | CASSRRDRGLYNEQFF
TRBJ2-7 | NA | TRBV28 | NA | TGTGCCAGCAGTCCGACAGGCTGGGTCTACGAGCAGTACTTC | CASSPTGWVYEQYF
TRBJ2-3 | NA | TRBV19 | NA | TGTGCCAGTAGCGAGGGTCCTAGCACAGATACGCAGTATTTT | CASSEGPSTDTQYF
TRBJ1-5 | TRBD1 | TRBV28 | NA | TGTGCCAGCAGTCCCATGACAGGGCGAGTAGCCCAGCATTTT | CASSPMTGRVAQHF
TRBJ2-1 | TRBD2 | TRBV19 | once | TGTGCCAGTAGTGGGACTAGCGGGCTCGATTCCTACAATGAGCAGTTCTTC | CASSGTSGLDSYNEQFF
TRBJ2-5 | TRBD1 | TRBV30 | NA | TGTGCCTGGAGTGGACAGGGGTACCAAGAGACCCAGTACTTC | CAWSGQGYQETQYF
TRBJ2-7 | NA | TRBV28 | NA | TGTGCCAGCAGCGAAATGACTAGTATAGGGTACGAGCAGTACTTC | CASSEMTSIGYEQYF